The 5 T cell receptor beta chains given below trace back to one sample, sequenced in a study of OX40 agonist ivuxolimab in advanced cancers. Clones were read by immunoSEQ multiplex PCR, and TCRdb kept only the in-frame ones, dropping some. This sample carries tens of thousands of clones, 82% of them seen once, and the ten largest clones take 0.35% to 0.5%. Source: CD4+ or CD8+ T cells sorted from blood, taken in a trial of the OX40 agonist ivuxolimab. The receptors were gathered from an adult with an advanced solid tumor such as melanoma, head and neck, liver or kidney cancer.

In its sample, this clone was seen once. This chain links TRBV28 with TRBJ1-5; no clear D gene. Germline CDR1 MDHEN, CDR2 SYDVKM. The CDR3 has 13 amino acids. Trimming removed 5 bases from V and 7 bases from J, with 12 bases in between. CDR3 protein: CASSVDGTQPQHF. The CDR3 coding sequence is TGTGCCAGCAGTGTTGACGGCACCCAGCCCCAGCATTTT.

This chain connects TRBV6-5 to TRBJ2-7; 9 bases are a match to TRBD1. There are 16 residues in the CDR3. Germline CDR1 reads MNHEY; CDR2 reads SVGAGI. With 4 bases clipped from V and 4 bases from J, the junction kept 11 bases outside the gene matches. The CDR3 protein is CASSSQGQGRLYEQYV. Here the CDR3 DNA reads TGTGCCAGCAGTTCTCAAGGACAGGGGCGGTTGTACGAGCAGTACGTC.

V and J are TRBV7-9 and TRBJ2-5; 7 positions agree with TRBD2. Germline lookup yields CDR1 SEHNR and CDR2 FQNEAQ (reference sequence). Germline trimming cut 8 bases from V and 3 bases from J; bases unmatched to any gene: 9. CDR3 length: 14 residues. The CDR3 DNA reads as TGTGCCAGCTGTCGGGGGGACTCTGAAGAGACCCAGTACTTC. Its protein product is CASCRGDSEETQYF.

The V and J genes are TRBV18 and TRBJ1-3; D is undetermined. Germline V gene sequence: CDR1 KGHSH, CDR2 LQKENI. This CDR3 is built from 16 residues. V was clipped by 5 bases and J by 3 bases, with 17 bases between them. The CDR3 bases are TGTGCCAGCTCAACCGCGGACCGTTGGGGTGGAAACACCATATATTTT. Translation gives CASSTADRWGGNTIYF. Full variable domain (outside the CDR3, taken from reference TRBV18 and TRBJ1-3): NAGVMQNPRHLVRRRGQEARLRCSPMKGHSHVYWYRQLPEEGLKFMVYLQKENIIDESGMPKERFSAEFPKEGPSILRIQQVVRGDSAAYFCASSTADRWGGNTIYFGEGSWLTVV.

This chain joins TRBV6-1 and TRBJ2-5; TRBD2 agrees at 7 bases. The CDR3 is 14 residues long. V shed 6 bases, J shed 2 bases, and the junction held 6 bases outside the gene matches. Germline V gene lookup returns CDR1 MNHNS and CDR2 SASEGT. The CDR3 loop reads CASSPGGAQETQYF. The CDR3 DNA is TGTGCCAGCAGCCCGGGGGGTGCACAAGAGACCCAGTACTTC.